This passage covers 4 T cell receptor beta chains from one sample sequenced in a study of OX40 agonist ivuxolimab in advanced cancers. This table comes from immunoSEQ multiplex PCR, and its TCRdb copy is limited to in-frame clones, with some not included. Of tens of thousands of clones listed, over 75% are singletons. The sequencing here drew on CD4+ or CD8+ T cells sorted from blood, taken in a trial of the OX40 agonist ivuxolimab. The receptors were sampled from an adult with an advanced solid tumor such as melanoma, head and neck, liver or kidney cancer.

The sample holds a few counts of this clone. This sample includes further DNA sequences coding for the same CDR3. The chain links TRBV6-4 to TRBJ2-2; no clear D. CDR3 length: 13 amino acids. Deletions cut 0 bases from V and 4 bases from J, with 3 bases between. Germline CDR1 MRHNA, CDR2 SNTAGT. The CDR3 here is CASSDSSTGELFF. CDR3 DNA: TGTGCCAGCAGTGACTCGAGCACCGGGGAGCTGTTTTTT.

This chain links TRBV7-3 with TRBJ2-1; 8 bases are shared with TRBD2. CDR1 is SGHTA, CDR2 FQGTGA, per germline. This CDR3 has 16 residues. J lost 10 bases, V lost 6 bases, and 17 bases had no gene match. CDR3: CASSPPPAGEVREQFF. In DNA form, the CDR3 reads TGTGCCAGCAGTCCTCCCCCAGCGGGAGAGGTCAGGGAGCAGTTCTTC.

The rearrangement links TRBV21-1 to TRBJ2-7. TRBV21-1 is annotated as a pseudogene. This CDR3 spans 16 amino acids. CDR3 coding DNA: TGTGCCAGCAGCAAAGGTAAGGGGCGACGAGGGTACGAGCAGTACTTC. Its protein product is CASSKGKGRRGYEQYF.

J is TRBJ2-7 and V is TRBV7-8; TRBD2 matches at 9 bases. V lost 5 bases, J lost 4 bases, and 12 bases stayed unmatched. The germline V gene has CDR1 SGHVS and CDR2 FQNEAQ. This CDR3 contains 16 residues. CDR3 nucleotides: TGTGCCAGCAGCCAACCGACTAGCGGAGGAGCATACGAGCAGTACTTC. This sequence encodes CASSQPTSGGAYEQYF.